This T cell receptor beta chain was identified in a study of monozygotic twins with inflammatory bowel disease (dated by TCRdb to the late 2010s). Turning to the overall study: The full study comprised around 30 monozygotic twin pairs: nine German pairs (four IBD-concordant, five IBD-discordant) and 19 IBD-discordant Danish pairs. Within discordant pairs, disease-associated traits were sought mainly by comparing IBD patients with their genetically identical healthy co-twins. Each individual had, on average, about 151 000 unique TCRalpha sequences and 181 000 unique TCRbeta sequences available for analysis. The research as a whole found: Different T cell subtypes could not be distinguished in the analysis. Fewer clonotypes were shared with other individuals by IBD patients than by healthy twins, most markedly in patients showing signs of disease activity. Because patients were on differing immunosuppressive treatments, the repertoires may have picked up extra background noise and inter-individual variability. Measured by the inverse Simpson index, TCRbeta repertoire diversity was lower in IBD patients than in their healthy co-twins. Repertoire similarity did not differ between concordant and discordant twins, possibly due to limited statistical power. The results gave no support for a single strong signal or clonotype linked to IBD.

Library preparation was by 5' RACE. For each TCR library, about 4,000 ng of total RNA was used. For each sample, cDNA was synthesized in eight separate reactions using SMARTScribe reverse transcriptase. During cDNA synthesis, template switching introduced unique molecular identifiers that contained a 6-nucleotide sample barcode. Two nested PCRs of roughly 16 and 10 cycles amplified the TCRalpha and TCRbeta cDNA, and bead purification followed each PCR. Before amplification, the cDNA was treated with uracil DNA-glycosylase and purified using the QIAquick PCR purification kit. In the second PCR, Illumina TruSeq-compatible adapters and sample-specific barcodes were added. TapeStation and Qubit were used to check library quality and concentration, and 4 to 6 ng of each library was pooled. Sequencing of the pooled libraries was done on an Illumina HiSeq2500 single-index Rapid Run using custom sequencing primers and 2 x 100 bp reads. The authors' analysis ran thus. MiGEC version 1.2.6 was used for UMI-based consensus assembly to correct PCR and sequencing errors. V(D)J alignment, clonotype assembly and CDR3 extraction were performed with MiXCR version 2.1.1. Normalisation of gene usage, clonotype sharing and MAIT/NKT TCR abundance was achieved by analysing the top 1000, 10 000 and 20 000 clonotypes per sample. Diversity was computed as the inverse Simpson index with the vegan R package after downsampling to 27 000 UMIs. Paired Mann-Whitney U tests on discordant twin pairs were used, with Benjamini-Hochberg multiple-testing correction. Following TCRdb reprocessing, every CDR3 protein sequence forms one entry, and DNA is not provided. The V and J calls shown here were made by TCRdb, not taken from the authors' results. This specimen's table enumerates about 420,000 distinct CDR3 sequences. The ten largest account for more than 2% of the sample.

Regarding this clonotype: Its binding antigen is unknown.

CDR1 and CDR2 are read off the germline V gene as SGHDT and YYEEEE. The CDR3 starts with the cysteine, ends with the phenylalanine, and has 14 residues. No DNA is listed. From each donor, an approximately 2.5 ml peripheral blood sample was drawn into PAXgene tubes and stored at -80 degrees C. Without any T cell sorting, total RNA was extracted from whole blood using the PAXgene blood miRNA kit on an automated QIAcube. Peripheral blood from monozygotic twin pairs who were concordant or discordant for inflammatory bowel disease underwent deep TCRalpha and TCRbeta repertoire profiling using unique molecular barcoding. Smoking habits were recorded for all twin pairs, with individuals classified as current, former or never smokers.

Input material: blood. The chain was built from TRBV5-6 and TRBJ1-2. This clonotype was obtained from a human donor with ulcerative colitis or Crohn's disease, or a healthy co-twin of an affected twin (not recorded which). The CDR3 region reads CASSGGPRHYGYTF.